This TCR beta chain was sequenced during a study of regulatory T cells in long-lasting Graves disease. Study findings and constraints: Researchers examined only peripheral blood and not thyroid tissue. Compared with new cases, persistent Graves' patients showed reduced TCR diversity.

TCR sequences were obtained from RNA taken from PBMCs. Patients met American Thyroid Association criteria for Graves' disease. Patients hailed from an endocrinology department in Xi'an, China. CDR1 and CDR2 (germline): LGHDT, YNNKEL (reference sequence). The ends were cut back, 3 bases at V and 2 bases at J, with 20 bases in the middle. This CDR3 has 17 residues. Of note for this clonotype: Its antigen is still unknown.

TCRdb re-called the reads through MiXCR, storing one row per CDR3 protein. The repertoire holds several hundred distinct CDR3 sequences, around 67% seen once, with 12% in the top ten. This specimen was peripheral blood mononuclear cells (PBMCs), taken with antithyroid drug treatment, in newly diagnosed or persistent Graves disease (not recorded which). The V gene is TRBV3-1, the J gene TRBJ2-7; D may be TRBD2 (5 bases). The sequence came from a female donor with Graves disease. The CDR3 loop is CASSQEDSYITPYEQYF. In DNA, the CDR3 is TGTGCCAGCAGCCAGGAGGATTCCTATATAACCCCCTACGAGCAGTACTTC.